This section outlines one T cell receptor (beta chain) sequence together with its context. This clone was detected a few times. Its antigen is unknown. One base away there is no much larger clone; base qualities are not given. V is cut back by 2 bases and J by 0 bases, with 2 bases in the junction unmatched. As encoded in the germline V gene (reference sequence), CDR1 is SGHNT while CDR2 is YYREEE. From its cysteine to its phenylalanine, the CDR3 spans 16 amino acids. Left in the record is the CDR3 DNA by itself, 48 bases read in frame from the first base. The data originate from a study of blood T cell repertoires in COVID-19 (dated by TCRdb to about 2020). For context, the study as a whole: The collaborator samples originated in the United States, Italy and Spain and spanned the acute and convalescent phases of COVID-19. The repertoires were released in a freely available public database intended as a resource for research on the immune response to SARS-CoV-2. HLA class I and class II types, where available, came from metadata supplied by the sample provider rather than from assay-based typing. The prospective study material was composed of cDNA or gDNA derived from T cells, B-cell-depleted T cells, or PBMCs. The sample metadata nearly always contained a de-identified subject ID, COVID-19 status, age in years and sex. The samples were drawn from two sources: the first 160 participants of the ongoing ImmuneRACE study, and over 1,000 subjects contributed by 6 global collaborators. Subjects who had been exposed to COVID-19, were actively infected with it, or had recovered from it provided the deeply sampled blood TCRbeta repertoires that made up the dataset. General conclusions and limits of the study: Clinical and demographic metadata were provided uncurated, with the amount varying by source and participant.

TCRbeta CDR3 regions were amplified from genomic DNA by means of the immunoSEQ Assay, a bias-controlled multiplex PCR. The published analysis was carried out like this. Within the assay, amplification of reference gene primers was used to estimate how many nucleated cells each sample contained. To quantify the absolute abundance of each unique TCRbeta CDR3 rearrangement, sequence reads were collapsed and filtered. For each sample, productive Simpson clonality was calculated as the square root of Simpson's diversity index across productive rearrangements. Here the immuneACCESS table is served through TCRdb, limited to in-frame sequences with V and J called. Missing clones are a known gap in these copies; in checked studies unresolved V genes cover under half, and the rest lacks a known reason. V and J calls and clone size come straight from that table; D and trimming were deduced from the DNA. Across this sample there are 200,000 to 250,000 clones, with 82% seen only once. In total, the top ten clones hold 4.5% to 5.5% of the sample.

In Seattle, one collaborating source enrolled patients while the infection was active and tracked those patients longitudinally over the course of disease. The collaborating institutions used their own protocols to collect whole blood in K2EDTA tubes. For TCRbeta analysis, collaborators shipped samples in one of three forms: frozen whole blood, isolated PBMCs, or DNA extracted from either of those sample types. In this chain, TRBV5-4 is recombined with TRBJ2-1, with 10 junctional bases fitting TRBD2. The source is a woman aged 70-85 years with COVID-19, enrolled during active disease. What was sequenced was peripheral blood. The CDR3 reads as follows: CASSLASGSSYNEQFF. The DNA reads as follows: TGTGCCAGCAGCTTAGCTAGCGGGAGCTCCTACAATGAGCAGTTCTTC.